Listed below are T cell receptor beta chains from one sample, sequenced in a study of T cell changes during pregnancy in multiple sclerosis. Repertoires were generated with immunoSEQ multiplex PCR, while TCRdb's copy carries only in-frame clones and drops some. This table has about 42,000 clones, 84% appearing once. The sample was CD4+ T cells from peripheral blood mononuclear cells, taken before pregnancy. These receptors came from a female donor with multiple sclerosis, enrolled in a pregnancy study. Each CDR3 is given with its conserved first and last residue. The order of the fields is J gene, V gene, D gene, clone size, CDR3 DNA, CDR3 protein. D genes are given only for firm matches. Clone size is not always given. Where it is, it says once, few, many or a class for expanded clones.

j_gene: TRBJ2-7; v_gene: TRBV7-2; d_gene: TRBD1; abundance: .; CDR3nt: TGTGCCAGCAGCCCGCTCCCGGGACAGGCTACCTACGAGCAGTACTTC; CDR3aa: CASSPLPGQATYEQYF
j_gene: TRBJ2-2; v_gene: TRBV7-2; d_gene: .; abundance: .; CDR3nt: TGTGCCAGCAGCTTAGCGGGGCAACGCACCGGGGAGCTGTTTTTT; CDR3aa: CASSLAGQRTGELFF
j_gene: TRBJ1-5; v_gene: TRBV7-2; d_gene: .; abundance: .; CDR3nt: TGTGCCAGCAGCCTGACGGGGGGCGAACGCAATCAGCCCCAGCATTTT; CDR3aa: CASSLTGGERNQPQHF
j_gene: TRBJ2-5; v_gene: TRBV29-1; d_gene: .; abundance: once; CDR3nt: TGCAGCGTTGAATTCTGGAGCGAGACCCAGTACTTC; CDR3aa: CSVEFWSETQYF
j_gene: TRBJ2-5; v_gene: TRBV10-2; d_gene: .; abundance: .; CDR3nt: TGCGCCAGCATGGACAGTTACCAAGAGACCCAGTACTTC; CDR3aa: CASMDSYQETQYF
j_gene: TRBJ1-2; v_gene: TRBV5-1; d_gene: .; abundance: .; CDR3nt: TGCGCCAGCAGCTTGGCTAGGAGGACGGATGGCTACACCTTC; CDR3aa: CASSLARRTDGYTF
j_gene: TRBJ1-5; v_gene: TRBV7-9; d_gene: .; abundance: .; CDR3nt: TGTGCCAGCAGCTTAGGTTGGGGCATTGACAATCAGCCCCAGCATTTT; CDR3aa: CASSLGWGIDNQPQHF
j_gene: TRBJ1-1; v_gene: TRBV11-1; d_gene: .; abundance: .; CDR3nt: TGTGCCAGCAGGACTAATACGGCAGGCACTGAAGCTTTCTTT; CDR3aa: CASRTNTAGTEAFF
j_gene: TRBJ2-3; v_gene: TRBV2; d_gene: .; abundance: once; CDR3nt: TGTGCCAGCATCTCAAAGGTAGCTACGCAGTATTTT; CDR3aa: CASISKVATQYF
j_gene: TRBJ2-3; v_gene: TRBV6-5; d_gene: TRBD2; abundance: .; CDR3nt: TGTGCCAGCAGTTACTCGGACCGACTAGCGTCAGATACGCAGTATTTT; CDR3aa: CASSYSDRLASDTQYF
j_gene: TRBJ2-6; v_gene: TRBV11-1; d_gene: .; abundance: .; CDR3nt: TGTGCCAGCAGCTCGACCGGGACAACTGGGGCCAACGTCCTGACTTTC; CDR3aa: CASSSTGTTGANVLTF
j_gene: TRBJ1-6; v_gene: TRBV7-3; d_gene: TRBD1; abundance: .; CDR3nt: TGTGCCAGCAGCTCCCAGACAGGGGGTGCACCCCTCCACTTT; CDR3aa: CASSSQTGGAPLHF
j_gene: TRBJ2-1; v_gene: TRBV27; d_gene: .; abundance: .; CDR3nt: TGTGCCAGCAGGGACACCTACGGGAGCTCCTACAATGAGCAGTTCTTC; CDR3aa: CASRDTYGSSYNEQFF
j_gene: TRBJ2-1; v_gene: TRBV18; d_gene: TRBD1; abundance: .; CDR3nt: TGTGCCAGCTCACCAAGGACAGGGGGGGACAATGAGCAGTTCTTC; CDR3aa: CASSPRTGGDNEQFF
j_gene: TRBJ2-7; v_gene: TRBV11-2; d_gene: TRBD2; abundance: .; CDR3nt: TGTGCCAGCAGCCCTCTAGGACGGTCGGCGGGGGAAACCTACGAGCAGTACTTC; CDR3aa: CASSPLGRSAGETYEQYF
j_gene: TRBJ2-1; v_gene: TRBV5-1; d_gene: .; abundance: .; CDR3nt: TGCGCCAGCAGCTTCGTGGAGGGCGCTTATGAGCAGTTCTTC; CDR3aa: CASSFVEGAYEQFF
j_gene: TRBJ2-7; v_gene: TRBV25-1; d_gene: TRBD1; abundance: .; CDR3nt: TGTGCCAGCAGTGAAAGCCCGGGGACAGGGAGATACGAGCAGTACTTC; CDR3aa: CASSESPGTGRYEQYF
j_gene: TRBJ1-2; v_gene: TRBV5-6; d_gene: TRBD1; abundance: .; CDR3nt: TGTGCCAGCAGGGAACCCGGGACAGGGTATGGCTACACCTTC; CDR3aa: CASREPGTGYGYTF